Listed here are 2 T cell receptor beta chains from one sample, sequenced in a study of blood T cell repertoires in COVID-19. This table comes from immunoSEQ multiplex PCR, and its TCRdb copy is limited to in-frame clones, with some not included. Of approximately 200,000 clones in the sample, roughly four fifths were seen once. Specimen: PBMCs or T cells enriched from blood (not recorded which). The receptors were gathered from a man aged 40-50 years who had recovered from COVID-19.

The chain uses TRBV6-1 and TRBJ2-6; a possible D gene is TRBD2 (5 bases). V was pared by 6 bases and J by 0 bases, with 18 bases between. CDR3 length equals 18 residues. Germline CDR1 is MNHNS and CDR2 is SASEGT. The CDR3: CASREPTDGNSGANVLTF. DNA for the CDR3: TGTGCCAGCAGAGAACCAACGGACGGGAACTCTGGGGCCAACGTCCTGACTTTC.

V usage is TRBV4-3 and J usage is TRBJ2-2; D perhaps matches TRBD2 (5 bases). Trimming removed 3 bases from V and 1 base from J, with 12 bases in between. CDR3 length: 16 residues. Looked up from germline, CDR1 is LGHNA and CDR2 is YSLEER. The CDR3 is CASSHRGRMNTGELFF. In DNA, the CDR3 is TGCGCCAGCAGCCACCGGGGTAGAATGAACACCGGGGAGCTGTTTTTT.